One and the same sample provided the 7 T cell receptor beta chains below, sequenced in a study of blood T cell repertoires in COVID-19. Assay: immunoSEQ multiplex PCR; the TCRdb copy retains only in-frame clones and omits some. In the table there are 250,000 to 300,000 clones, around 83% of which are singletons. Sequencing was done on a sample of peripheral blood. Receptor source: a man younger than 35 with active or convalescent COVID-19.

This CDR3 reads CASSLWSDRSYEQYF. CDR3 bases: TGTGCCAGCAGCCTATGGTCGGACAGGTCCTACGAGCAGTACTTC. V is TRBV6-2 or TRBV6-3 and J is TRBJ2-7, with 7 bases matching TRBD1. Germline V gene sequence: CDR1 MNHEY, CDR2 SVGEGT. The CDR3 runs 15 residues. The V segment lost 6 bases and the J segment 1 base; nucleotides outside the gene matches: 9.

The rearrangement links TRBV15 to TRBJ2-2; no firm D call. The germline V gene encodes CDR1 LNHNV and CDR2 YYDKDF (reference sequence). The V and J ends lost 3 bases and 6 bases respectively, with 11 bases between them. The CDR3 totals 14 residues. CDR3 sequence (DNA): TGTGCCACCAGCAGCGCTAGTTACGCCGGGGAGCTGTTTTTT. Protein product: CATSSASYAGELFF. Filled out from reference TRBV15 and TRBJ2-2, the complete variable domain reads DAMVIQNPRYQVTQFGKPVTLSCSQTLNHNVMYWYQQKSSQAPKLLFHYYDKDFNNEADTPDNFQSRRPNTSFCFLDIRSPGLGDTAMYLCATSSASYAGELFFGEGSRLTVL.

J is TRBJ2-7 and V is TRBV6-1; no firm D call. The germline V and J ends were trimmed by 3 bases and 4 bases, with 4 bases remaining between them. The CDR3 runs to 11 residues. Germline CDR1 is MNHNS and CDR2 is SASEGT. The DNA for the CDR3 is TGTGCCAGCAGTGAGAGGTACGAGCAGTACTTC. It is translated as CASSERYEQYF.

The count of this clone is one. The chain combines TRBV18 with TRBJ2-7, with D tentatively TRBD2 (6 bases). V was pared by 3 bases and J by 6 bases, with 12 bases between. Looked up from germline, CDR1 is KGHSH and CDR2 is LQKENI. There are 13 residues in the CDR3. CDR3 DNA: TGTGCCAGCTCACCGGGGGGAGTCTTCGAGCAGTACTTC. This codes for CASSPGGVFEQYF.

V gene TRBV4-2 combines with J gene TRBJ1-4; D remains unclear. Germline CDR1 reads LGHNA; CDR2 reads YNFKEQ. The CDR3 totals 14 residues. V lost 2 bases and J 10 bases, leaving 14 bases between the germline ends. The CDR3 bases are TGTGCCAGCAGCCAACGTGGAGGTTGGGGAAAACTGTTTTTT. Translation: CASSQRGGWGKLFF.

This clone was observed a single time. The CDR3 DNA reads as TGTGCCAGCAGCGCGACAGGGGGCAACACTGAAGCTTTCTTT. Its translation is CASSATGGNTEAFF. The rearrangement uses TRBV7-3 and TRBJ1-1, with 10 bases fitting TRBD1. Germline CDR1 and CDR2: SGHTA and FQGTGA. Unmatched junction bases numbered 2, after V lost 5 bases and J lost 2 bases. CDR3 length: 14 residues. Full variable domain (rest looked up from reference TRBV7-3 and TRBJ1-1): GAGVSQTPSNKVTEKGKYVELRCDPISGHTALYWYRQSLGQGPEFLIYFQGTGAADDSGLPNDRFFAVRPEGSVSTLKIQRTERGDSAVYLCASSATGGNTEAFFGQGTRLTVV.

The chain links TRBV3-1 (or the pseudogene TRBV3-2) to TRBJ2-2; TRBD2 matches at 7 bases. This CDR3 is 15 amino acids long. Per germline, CDR1 LGHDT and CDR2 YNNKEL (reference sequence). The ends lost 3 bases at V and 5 bases at J; junction bases unmatched: 6. CDR3 residues: CASSHRRERTGELFF. The CDR3 DNA reads as TGTGCCAGCAGCCATAGGCGGGAGAGGACCGGGGAGCTGTTTTTT.